This is a list of T cell receptor beta chains from one sample in a study of cytomegalovirus exposure and HLA in healthy donors. Using immunoSEQ multiplex PCR, the repertoire was profiled, and TCRdb retains in-frame clones only, with some absent. The table lists a few hundred thousand clones, roughly 85% of them singletons. Sequencing input: PBMCs. These receptors came from a woman under 30 in good health and CMV-seronegative. Each CDR3 is given with its conserved first and last residue. A D gene is named only where the DNA matches it firmly. The size field is filled for only some rows; it gives once, few, many or a size class.

v_call	clone_size	d_call	j_call	cdr3_aa	cdr3_nt
TRBV29-1	NA	TRBD1	TRBJ2-7	CSVRTGYEQYF	TGCAGCGTTCGGACAGGGTACGAGCAGTACTTC
TRBV7-2	NA	TRBD1	TRBJ1-2	CASSLVGTGDGYTF	TGTGCCAGCAGCTTAGTCGGGACAGGGGATGGCTACACCTTC
TRBV2	few	TRBD1	TRBJ1-2	CASREWTGGYYGYTF	TGTGCCAGCAGAGAATGGACAGGGGGATACTATGGCTACACCTTC
TRBV5-4	few	TRBD2	TRBJ2-5	CASSLGLAGPGETQYF	TGTGCCAGCAGCTTAGGACTAGCGGGACCGGGGGAGACCCAGTACTTC
TRBV18	once	NA	TRBJ2-3	CASSPGLTAGDTQYF	TGTGCCAGCTCACCAGGTCTGACCGCGGGAGATACGCAGTATTTT
TRBV6-5	NA	NA	TRBJ2-1	CASSLTGPYNEQFF	TGTGCCAGCAGTTTAACAGGACCCTACAATGAGCAGTTCTTC
TRBV4-3	once	NA	TRBJ1-5	CASSQDPGIQPQHF	TGCGCCAGCAGCCAAGATCCAGGTATTCAGCCCCAGCATTTT
TRBV27	NA	TRBD1	TRBJ2-7	CASRFRQGLSYEQYF	TGTGCCAGCAGATTTAGACAGGGTCTTTCCTACGAGCAGTACTTC
TRBV28	once	NA	TRBJ1-5	CASSSAGSNQPQHF	TGTGCCAGCAGCTCCGCGGGCAGCAATCAGCCCCAGCATTTT
TRBV6-6	few	NA	TRBJ2-2	CASTQGAGELFF	TGTGCCAGCACCCAAGGGGCCGGGGAGCTGTTTTTT
TRBV9	NA	TRBD1	TRBJ2-5	CASSVGGTEETQYF	TGTGCCAGCAGCGTAGGGGGGACAGAAGAGACCCAGTACTTC
TRBV27	NA	TRBD2	TRBJ2-5	CASSLWASGSWETQYF	TGTGCCAGCAGTTTATGGGCTAGCGGGAGTTGGGAGACCCAGTACTTC
TRBV5-6	NA	NA	TRBJ2-7	CASSFGTPNYEQYF	TGTGCCAGCAGCTTTGGGACACCCAACTACGAGCAGTACTTC
TRBV9	NA	NA	TRBJ2-3	CASSVDVSGSTDTQYF	TGTGCCAGCAGCGTAGATGTGAGCGGGAGCACAGATACGCAGTATTTT
TRBV27	NA	NA	TRBJ1-4	CASSLSVAGGEKLFF	TGTGCCAGCAGTTTAAGTGTCGCGGGGGGCGAAAAACTGTTTTTT
TRBV29-1	NA	TRBD1	TRBJ2-3	CSVEDRDRSMGTQYF	TGCAGCGTTGAAGACCGGGACAGAAGTATGGGTACGCAGTATTTT
TRBV28	NA	NA	TRBJ2-1	CAAGVQFF	TGTGCCGCCGGGGTGCAGTTCTTC
TRBV19	NA	NA	TRBJ1-5	CASSKTPDSNQPQHF	TGTGCCAGTAGTAAGACACCCGATAGCAATCAGCCCCAGCATTTT
TRBV5-1	NA	TRBD2	TRBJ2-5	CASSLALAGDGAQYF	TGCGCCAGCAGCTTGGCACTAGCGGGAGACGGGGCCCAGTACTTC
TRBV29-1	NA	TRBD2	TRBJ2-1	CSVDLTSGNEQFF	TGCAGCGTTGACCTGACTAGCGGGAATGAGCAGTTCTTC
TRBV9	NA	TRBD1	TRBJ2-7	CASGQGDEQYF	TGTGCCAGCGGACAGGGGGACGAGCAGTACTTC
TRBV7-2	NA	TRBD2	TRBJ2-7	CASSLALGLAEAYEQYF	TGTGCCAGCAGCTTAGCGCTCGGACTAGCGGAAGCCTACGAGCAGTACTTC
TRBV5-8	NA	TRBD2	TRBJ2-1	CASSLTNGLAEQFF	TGTGCCAGCAGCTTGACCAACGGACTAGCAGAGCAGTTCTTC